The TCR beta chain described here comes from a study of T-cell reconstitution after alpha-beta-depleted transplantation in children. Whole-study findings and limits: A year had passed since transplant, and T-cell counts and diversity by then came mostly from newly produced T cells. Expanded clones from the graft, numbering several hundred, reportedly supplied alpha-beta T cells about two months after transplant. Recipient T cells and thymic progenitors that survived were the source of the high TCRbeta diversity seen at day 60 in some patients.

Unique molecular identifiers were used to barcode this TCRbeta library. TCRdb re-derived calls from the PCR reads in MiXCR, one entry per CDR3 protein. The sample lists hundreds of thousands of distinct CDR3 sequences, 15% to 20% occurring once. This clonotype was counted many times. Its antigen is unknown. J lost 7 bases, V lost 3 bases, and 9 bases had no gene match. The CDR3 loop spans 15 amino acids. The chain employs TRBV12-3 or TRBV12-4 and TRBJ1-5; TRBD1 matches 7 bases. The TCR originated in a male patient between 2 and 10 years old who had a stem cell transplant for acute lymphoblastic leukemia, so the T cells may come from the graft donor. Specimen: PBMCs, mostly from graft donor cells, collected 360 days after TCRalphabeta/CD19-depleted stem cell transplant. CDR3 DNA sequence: TGTGCCAGCAGTTTGTTTTGGCAGGGGGGCCAGCCCCAGCATTTT. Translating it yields CASSLFWQGGQPQHF.